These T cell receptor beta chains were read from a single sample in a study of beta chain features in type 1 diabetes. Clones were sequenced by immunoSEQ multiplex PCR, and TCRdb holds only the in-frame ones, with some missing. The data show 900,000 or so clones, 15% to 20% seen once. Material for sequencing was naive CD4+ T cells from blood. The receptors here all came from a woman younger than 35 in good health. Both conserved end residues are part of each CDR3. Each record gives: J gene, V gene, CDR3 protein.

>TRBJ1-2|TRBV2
CASSDQGGSYGYTF
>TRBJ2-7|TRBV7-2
CASSLSYEQYF
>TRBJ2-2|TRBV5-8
CASSFGLAPALIGELFF
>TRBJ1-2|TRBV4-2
CASSPIDIGTNYGYTF
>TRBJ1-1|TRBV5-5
CASSLDRLNTEAFF
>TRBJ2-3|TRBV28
CASSLNPGLTRDTQYF
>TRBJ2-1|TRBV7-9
CASSLVAGLSSYNEQFF
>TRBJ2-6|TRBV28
CASSRTSGSGANVLTF
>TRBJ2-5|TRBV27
CASQPGQSETQYF
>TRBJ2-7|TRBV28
CASSSHVQYF
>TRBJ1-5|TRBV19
CASSRVGNQPQHF
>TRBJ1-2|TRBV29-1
CSATGTGRNYGYTF
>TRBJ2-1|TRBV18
CASSIRTDNEQFF
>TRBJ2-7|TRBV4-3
CTSSQDRDRGDGYEQYF
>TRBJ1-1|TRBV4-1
CASSQPDRRGTEAFF
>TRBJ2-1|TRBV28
CATTSYNEQFF
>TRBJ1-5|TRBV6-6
CASSTGGNNQPQHF
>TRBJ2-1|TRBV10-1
CASRSGTVHNEQFF
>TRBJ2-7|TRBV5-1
CASSPQGVGYEQYF
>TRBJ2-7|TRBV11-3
CASGLRDNYEQYF
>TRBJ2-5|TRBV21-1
CASSKKQGETQYF
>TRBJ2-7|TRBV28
CASSSTSGRNYEQYF
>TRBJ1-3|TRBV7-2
CASSSRDASGNTIYF
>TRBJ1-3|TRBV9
CASQPGHQGNTIYF
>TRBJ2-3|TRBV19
CASSTTGKSTDTQYF
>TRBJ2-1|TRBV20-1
CSAIRNEQFF
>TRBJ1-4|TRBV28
CASRIGGFGEKLFF
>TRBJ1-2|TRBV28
CASSDRGPLNYGYTF
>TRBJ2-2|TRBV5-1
CASGQGTTGELFF
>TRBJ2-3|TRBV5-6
CASSLTGTDTQYF
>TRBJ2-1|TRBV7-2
CASSSFPYNEQFF
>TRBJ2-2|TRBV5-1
CASSSLTVNTGELFF
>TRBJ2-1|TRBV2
CASIRTDWISGRAFEQFF
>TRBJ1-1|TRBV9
CASSVNRNTEAFF
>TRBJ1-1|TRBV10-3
CAIQGGGTEAFF
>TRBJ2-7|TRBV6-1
CASSEPGRGYEQYF
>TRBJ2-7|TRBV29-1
CSGKAVSYEQYF
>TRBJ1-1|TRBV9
CASSVASTNTEAFF
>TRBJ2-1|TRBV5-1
CASSAEGQGIYNEQFF
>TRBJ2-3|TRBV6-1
CASTSSGYTTDTQYF
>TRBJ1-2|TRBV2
CASSEGGLYGYTF
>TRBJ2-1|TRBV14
CASSHKMGILLDEQFF
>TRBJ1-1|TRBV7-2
CASSPGGGTEAFF
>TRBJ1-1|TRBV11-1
CASSLRGVNTEAFF
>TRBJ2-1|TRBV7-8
CASSFLEGGYNEQFF
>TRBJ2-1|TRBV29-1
CSASHNEQFF
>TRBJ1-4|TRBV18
CASSLYSTGSNEKLFF
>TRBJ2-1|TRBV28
CASTPRSGSASYNEQFF
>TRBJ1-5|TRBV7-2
CASSCLKGGCGNQPQHF
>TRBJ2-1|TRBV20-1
CSAKIFYEQFF
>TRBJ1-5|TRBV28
CASRYRGYNQPQHF